This T cell receptor (beta chain) was sequenced for a study of T cell repertoires in cytomegalovirus infection. Study summary: CMV infection together with matching HLA type was indicated by public TCR beta signatures.

Notes on the study in general: Cumulative frequency of public TCR beta families picked out carriers of CMV plus the relevant HLA. The ex vivo response was dominated by HLA-C-restricted CMV-specific TCR beta clonotypes.

TCRdb re-analysed the reads in MiXCR, keeping a single row per CDR3 protein. The sample shows about 530,000 distinct CDR3 sequences, 26% of them seen only once. V lost 0 bases and J lost 1, with 9 bases in between. The germline V gene has CDR1 DFQATT and CDR2 SNEGSKA (reference sequence). This CDR3 contains 14 residues. This clonotype was counted only a few times. Its antigen is currently unknown. The chain links TRBV20-1 to TRBJ2-5; D not certain. The TCR was taken from a human donor in good health (CMV status not recorded). Some clones in this sample may be carry-over from other donors' samples. Sequencing input: PBMCs. CDR3 amino acids: CSARDSALQETQYF. The CDR3, as DNA: TGCAGTGCTAGAGATTCAGCGCTCCAAGAGACCCAGTACTTC.